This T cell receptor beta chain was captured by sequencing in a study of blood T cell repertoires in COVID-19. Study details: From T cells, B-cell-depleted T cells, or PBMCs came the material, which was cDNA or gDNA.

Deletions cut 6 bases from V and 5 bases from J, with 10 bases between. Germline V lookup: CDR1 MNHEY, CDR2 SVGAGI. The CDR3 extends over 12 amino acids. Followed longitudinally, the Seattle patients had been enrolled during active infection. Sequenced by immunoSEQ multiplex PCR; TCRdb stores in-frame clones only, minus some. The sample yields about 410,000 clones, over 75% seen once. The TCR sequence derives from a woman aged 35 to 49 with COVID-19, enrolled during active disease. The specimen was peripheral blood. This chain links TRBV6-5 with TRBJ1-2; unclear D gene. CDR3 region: CASRIGSYGYTF. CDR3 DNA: TGTGCCAGCAGGATCGGGTCGTATGGCTACACCTTC.